This T cell receptor (beta chain) was identified in a study of shared clonotypes between healthy human individuals. Overall study: Every donor yielded three CD4 naive, three CD4 memory, two CD8 naive and one CD8 memory plate.

What CD8 memory combined were CD45RO+ cells and CCR7-negative CD45RA+ TemRA cells. Study findings and constraints: Some clonotypes were shared by all four sorted-subset donors, while others were not shared. The non-shared ones had lower generation probabilities than the shared ones. Naive CD4 clonotype sharing across a few donors was about 5%.

Libraries were prepared by immunoSEQ multiplex PCR; TCRdb keeps only in-frame clonotypes and omits some of them. Among about 380,000 clones listed, around 96% were seen once. V dropped 5 bases and J dropped 4 bases, with 20 bases sitting between them. Germline assignment: CDR1 SEHNR and CDR2 FQNEAQ (reference sequence). This CDR3 contains 17 residues. Concerning this clone: Its antigen is as yet unknown.

The specimen sequenced was memory CD8+ T cells sorted from blood. Subset reported: CD45RO+ cells pooled with CCR7-negative TemRA cells. The TCR comes from a man aged 30-40 years in good health. V usage is TRBV7-9 and J usage is TRBJ2-2; D ambiguous. The CDR3: CASSAVGFGQSTGELFF. The CDR3, as DNA: TGTGCCAGCAGCGCAGTTGGATTTGGGCAAAGCACCGGGGAGCTGTTTTTT. The full variable domain, with the rest looked up from reference TRBV7-9 and TRBJ2-2, is DTGVSQNPRHKITKRGQNVTFRCDPISEHNRLYWYRQTLGQGPEFLTYFQNEAQLEKSRLLSDRFSAERPKGSFSTLEIQRTEQGDSAMYLCASSAVGFGQSTGELFFGEGSRLTVL.